This T cell receptor (beta chain) was captured by sequencing in a study of blood T cells in healthy people across ages. With a J-beta primer mix and a sample-barcoded 5' primer, a second PCR ran about 6 to 11 cycles. Each cDNA molecule received a tag from a template-switch adaptor that had 12 random nucleotides. TCRdb reprocessed the 5' RACE reads via MiXCR and lists one record per CDR3 protein. The sample contains around 1,900,000 distinct CDR3 sequences, approximately 40% of which appear only once. This CDR3 has 19 amino acids. J lost 0 bases, V lost 2 bases, and 10 bases had no gene match. The germline V gene has CDR1 SGHAT and CDR2 FQNNGV. Individuals who donated were healthy Caucasians from Russia aged about 6 to 90. Researchers collected 9.5 to 10 milliliters of peripheral blood from every single donor. Researchers report isolating at least 6.5 million PBMCs per sample.

The chain uses TRBV11-2 and TRBJ2-1, with TRBD2 matching over 10 bases. Source material: blood. The sequence came from a human donor in good health. The CDR3 DNA sequence: TGTGCCAGCAGCTTATTAGCGGGGGGCCTCTCAGGCTCCTACAATGAGCAGTTCTTC. It encodes CASSLLAGGLSGSYNEQFF. Full variable domain (outside the CDR3, taken from reference TRBV11-2 and TRBJ2-1): EAGVAQSPRYKIIEKRQSVAFWCNPISGHATLYWYQQILGQGPKLLIQFQNNGVVDDSQLPKDRFSAERLKGVDSTLKIQPAKLEDSAVYLCASSLLAGGLSGSYNEQFFGPGTRLTVL.